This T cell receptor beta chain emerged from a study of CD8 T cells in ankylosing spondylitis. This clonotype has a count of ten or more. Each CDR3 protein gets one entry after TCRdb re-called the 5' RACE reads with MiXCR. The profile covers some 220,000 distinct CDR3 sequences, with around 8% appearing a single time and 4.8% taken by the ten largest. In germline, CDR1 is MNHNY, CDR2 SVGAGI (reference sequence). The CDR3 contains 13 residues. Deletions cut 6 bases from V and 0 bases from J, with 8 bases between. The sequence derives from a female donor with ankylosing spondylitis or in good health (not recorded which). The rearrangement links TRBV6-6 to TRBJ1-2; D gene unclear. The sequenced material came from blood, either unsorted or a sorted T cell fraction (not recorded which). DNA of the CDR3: TGTGCCAGCAGGTACACTTCTAACTATGGCTACACCTTC. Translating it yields CASRYTSNYGYTF.